This T cell receptor beta chain was sequenced in a study of spatial heterogeneity in lung cancer. On the study more broadly: Fewer alpha-chain than beta-chain sequences were consistently detected.

In this sample, this clonotype turned up many times. As yet, its antigen is unknown. The CDR3 sequence is 12 residues long. The ends were cut back, 6 bases at V and 6 bases at J, with 12 bases in the middle. Study-wide findings and caveats: Whereas they appeared in blood less at follow-up, ubiquitous expanded tumor TCRs appeared there more at resection.

The time point here: sample taken at primary tumor resection. Frozen PBMC, nontumor lung or tumor provided whole RNA, which was sequenced unsorted. Every TCR cDNA molecule bore its own unique molecular identifier. TCRdb analysed the 5' RACE reads with MiXCR anew, one entry per CDR3 protein. The table includes 30,000 to 50,000 distinct CDR3 sequences, about 5.8% detected once. The source material was PBMCs, sampled at surgery. The sequence derives from a male donor with early-stage non-small cell lung cancer. This rearrangement joins TRBV12-3 or TRBV12-4 to TRBJ2-7; D is uncertain. The CDR3 DNA reads TGTGCCAGCAGGAGCAGGTTGTCCGAGCAGTACTTC. Amino acid sequence: CASRSRLSEQYF.